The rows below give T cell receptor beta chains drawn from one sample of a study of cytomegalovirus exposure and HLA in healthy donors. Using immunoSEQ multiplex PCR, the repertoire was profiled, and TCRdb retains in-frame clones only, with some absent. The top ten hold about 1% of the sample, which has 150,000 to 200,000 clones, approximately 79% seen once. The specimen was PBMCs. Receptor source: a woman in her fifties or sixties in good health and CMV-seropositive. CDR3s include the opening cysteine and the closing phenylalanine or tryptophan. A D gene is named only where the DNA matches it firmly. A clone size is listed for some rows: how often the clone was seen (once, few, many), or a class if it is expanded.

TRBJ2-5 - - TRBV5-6 CASSAQGLGETQYF TGTGCCAGCAGCGCACAGGGTTTAGGGGAGACCCAGTACTTC
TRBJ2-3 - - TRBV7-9 CASSRTLSRTDTQYF TGTGCCAGCAGCCGGACATTGTCCCGCACAGATACGCAGTATTTT
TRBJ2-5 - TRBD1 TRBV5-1 CASSLQGQGETQYF TGCGCCAGCAGCCTCCAAGGACAGGGAGAGACCCAGTACTTC
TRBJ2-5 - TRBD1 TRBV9 CASSARPNRGQETQYF TGTGCCAGCAGCGCCCGACCAAACAGGGGACAAGAGACCCAGTACTTC
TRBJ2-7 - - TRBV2 CASTPELAPPYEQYF TGTGCCAGCACCCCTGAGTTAGCGCCACCCTACGAGCAGTACTTC
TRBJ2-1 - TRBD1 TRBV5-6 CASFPPGQGAHEQFF TGTGCCAGCTTCCCCCCGGGACAGGGGGCCCATGAGCAGTTCTTC
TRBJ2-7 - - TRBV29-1 CSVCLTYTTSEQYF TGCAGCGTCTGCCTCACGTACACCACCTCCGAGCAGTACTTC
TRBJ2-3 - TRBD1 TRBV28 CASSSGQGKDSDTQYF TGTGCCAGCAGTTCGGGACAGGGGAAGGATTCAGATACGCAGTATTTT
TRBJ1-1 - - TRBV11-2 CASSLGTHTEAFF TGTGCCAGCAGCTTAGGTACTCACACTGAAGCTTTCTTT
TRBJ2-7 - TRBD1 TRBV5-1 CASSEDRARPGEQYF TGCGCCAGCAGCGAGGACAGGGCTCGCCCTGGCGAGCAGTACTTC
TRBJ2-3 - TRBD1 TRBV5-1 CASSLSGQGSTDTQYF TGCGCCAGCAGCTTATCCGGACAGGGCAGCACAGATACGCAGTATTTT
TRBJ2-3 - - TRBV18 CASSPGFSGTDTQYF TGTGCCAGCTCCCCGGGGTTCTCTGGCACAGATACGCAGTATTTT
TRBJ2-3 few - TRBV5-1 CASSLSEGDTQYF TGCGCCAGCAGCTTGAGTGAGGGAGATACGCAGTATTTT
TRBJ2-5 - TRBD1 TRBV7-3 CASSLTGEETQYF TGTGCCAGCAGCCTGACAGGGGAAGAGACCCAGTACTTC
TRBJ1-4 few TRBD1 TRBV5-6 CASSRRGPKLFF TGTGCCAGCAGCCGCAGGGGGCCAAAACTGTTTTTT
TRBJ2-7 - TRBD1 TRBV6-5 CASSYGTGSLNEQYF TGTGCCAGCAGTTACGGGACAGGGTCCCTCAACGAGCAGTACTTC
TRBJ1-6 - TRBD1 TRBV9 CASSTRDRGPNSPLHF TGTGCCAGCAGCACCCGGGACAGGGGGCCAAATTCACCCCTCCACTTT
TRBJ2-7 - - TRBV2 CASSELSGVDEQYF TGTGCCAGCAGTGAATTATCCGGGGTCGACGAGCAGTACTTC
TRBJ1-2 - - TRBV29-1 CSVGGLGGLGDGYTF TGCAGCGTTGGAGGCCTGGGGGGTTTGGGTGATGGCTACACCTTC
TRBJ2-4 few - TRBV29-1 CSVAHATGWLNIQYF TGCAGCGTCGCCCACGCAACCGGGTGGTTAAACATTCAGTACTTC
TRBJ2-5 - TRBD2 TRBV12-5 CASGLGSLVGGETQYF TGTGCTAGTGGTTTGGGGTCCCTGGTGGGAGGGGAGACCCAGTACTTC
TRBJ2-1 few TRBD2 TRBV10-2 CASSGTSGDNEQFF TGCGCCAGCAGCGGGACTAGCGGGGACAATGAGCAGTTCTTC
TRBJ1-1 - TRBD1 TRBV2 CASSEQGAQAFF TGTGCCAGCAGTGAGCAGGGGGCGCAGGCTTTCTTT
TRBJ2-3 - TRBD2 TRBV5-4 CASSPPGGLGRSSADTQYF TGTGCCAGCAGCCCGCCGGGGGGACTAGGGAGGAGTTCGGCGGATACGCAGTATTTT
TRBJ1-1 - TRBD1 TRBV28 CASSGGTGKDTEAFF TGTGCCAGCAGTGGGGGGACAGGGAAGGATACTGAAGCTTTCTTT
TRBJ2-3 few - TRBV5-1 CASSGTGLGDTQYF TGCGCCAGCAGCGGAACAGGGTTGGGAGATACGCAGTATTTT
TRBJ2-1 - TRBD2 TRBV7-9 CASRTSGGPPGNEQFF TGTGCCAGCAGAACTAGCGGGGGTCCCCCGGGCAATGAGCAGTTCTTC
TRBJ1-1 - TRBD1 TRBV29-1 CSVLVTGMNTEAFF TGCAGCGTCCTAGTGACAGGGATGAACACTGAAGCTTTCTTT
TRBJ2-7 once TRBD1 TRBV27 CASSSRQGVYEQYF TGTGCCAGCAGTTCGCGGCAGGGGGTCTACGAGCAGTACTTC
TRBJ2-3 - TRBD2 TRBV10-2 CASSELAGTQYF TGCGCCAGCAGTGAACTAGCGGGGACGCAGTATTTT
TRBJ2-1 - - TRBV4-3 CASSQGRGSYNEQFF TGCGCCAGCAGCCAAGGACGGGGTTCCTACAATGAGCAGTTCTTC
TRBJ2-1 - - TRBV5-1 CASSPTDSAYNEQFF TGCGCCAGCAGCCCAACGGACAGTGCCTACAATGAGCAGTTCTTC
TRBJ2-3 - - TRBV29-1 CSVEAGTDTQYF TGCAGCGTTGAAGCAGGGACAGATACGCAGTATTTT
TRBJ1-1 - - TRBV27 CASSSRGNTEAFF TGTGCCAGCAGCTCTAGGGGGAACACTGAAGCTTTCTTT
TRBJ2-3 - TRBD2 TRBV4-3 CASSQVLAGGPSTDTQYF TGCGCCAGCAGCCAAGTACTAGCGGGGGGGCCGAGCACAGATACGCAGTATTTT
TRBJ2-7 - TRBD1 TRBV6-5 CASSLGQGRSYEQYF TGTGCCAGCAGCCTGGGACAGGGTAGGTCCTACGAGCAGTACTTC
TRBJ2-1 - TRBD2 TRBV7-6 CASSLGWETSGGSEQFF TGTGCCAGCAGCTTAGGTTGGGAGACTAGCGGGGGGAGTGAGCAGTTCTTC